These 22 T cell receptor beta chains share one sample of origin, sequenced in a study of T cell clonality in common variable immunodeficiency. Libraries were prepared by immunoSEQ multiplex PCR; TCRdb keeps only in-frame clonotypes and omits some of them. The table lists under 40,000 clones, no singletons, with 0.8% to 1% in the top ten. Specimen: peripheral blood mononuclear cells. These receptors were collected from a person aged 18 to 69 in good health.

This clone was observed many times. The CDR3 goes on 3 residues after the read ends, and that part is filled in from the germline J gene. V gene TRBV2 combines with J gene TRBJ2-2, with TRBD1 matching over 9 bases. This CDR3 is 15 amino acids long. Germline V lookup: CDR1 SNHLY, CDR2 FYNNEI. The V and J ends lost 4 bases and 5 bases, in that order; junction bases with no gene match: 5. This chain's CDR3 is CASSVLGQGTGELFF. Partial CDR3 DNA: TGTGCCAGCAGTGTCTTGGGACAGGGAACCGGGGAG. Complete variable domain (other parts from reference TRBV2 and TRBJ2-2): EPEVTQTPSHQVTQMGQEVILRCVPISNHLYFYWYRQILGQKVEFLVSFYNNEISEKSEIFDDQFSVERPDGSNFTLKIRSTKLEDSAMYFCASSVLGQGTGELFFGEGSRLTVL.

This clone showed up many times. With the read ending 3 residues before the CDR3 end, the germline J gene is used to fill in that end. The chain is built from TRBV6-2 or TRBV6-3 and TRBJ2-1, with 8 bases aligning to TRBD2. The V segment lost 5 bases and the J segment 2 bases; nucleotides outside the gene matches: 2. The CDR3 extends over 14 amino acids. CDR1 and CDR2 (germline): MNHEY, SVGEGT. The CDR3 loop reads CASSGLAPYNEQFF. CDR3 DNA, as far as it was read: TGTGCCAGCAGTGGACTAGCCCCCTACAATGAG.

In this sample, this clone turned up many times. Read sequence stops 3 residues before the CDR3 end, and the germline J gene provides the missing end. This chain uses TRBV19 with TRBJ1-2; TRBD1 agrees at 10 bases. The CDR3 contains 13 residues. In germline, CDR1 is LNHDA, CDR2 SQIVND (reference sequence). The J segment lost 4 bases and the V segment lost 8 bases, leaving 4 bases of the junction unmatched. Partial CDR3 DNA: TGTGCCAGTGAGGGGACAGGGGTCTATGGC. It yields the protein CASEGTGVYG. From start to end, the CDR3 is CASEGTGVYGYTF.

Many counts were recorded for this clone. Read sequence stops 3 residues before the CDR3 end, and the germline J gene provides the missing end. V usage is TRBV5-4 and J usage is TRBJ2-7; D gene ambiguous. This CDR3 is 13 amino acids long. The germline gives CDR1 SGHNT, CDR2 YYREEE (reference sequence). Trimming took off 1 base at V and 0 bases at J, with 5 bases between the two ends. The part of the CDR3 DNA that was read is TGTGCCAGCAGCTTGCCAAACTCCTACGAG. Protein product: CASSLPNSYE. The entire CDR3 sequence reads CASSLPNSYEQYF.

A word on this clone: The read ends 3 residues shy of where the CDR3 ends; the end is completed using the germline J gene. The chain recombines TRBV19 with TRBJ1-1; no firm D call. CDR1 is LNHDA and CDR2 is SQIVND in the germline V gene (reference sequence). The CDR3 runs to 14 residues. Trimming left V 3 bases short and J 1 base short, with 9 bases between. CDR3 residues: CASSIKGENTEAFF. The sequenced CDR3 bases are TGTGCCAGTAGTATTAAGGGTGAGAACACTGAA. Together with reference TRBV19 and TRBJ1-1, the CDR3 gives the full variable domain: DGGITQSPKYLFRKEGQNVTLSCEQNLNHDAMYWYRQDPGQGLRLIYYSQIVNDFQKGDIAEGYSVSREKKESFPLTVTSAQKNPTAFYLCASSIKGENTEAFFGQGTRLTVV.

This clone was found many times. Read coverage stops 3 residues before the CDR3 terminus; the germline J gene supplies the remainder. The V gene is TRBV11-1, the J gene TRBJ2-3; D is unresolved. V shed 1 base and J shed 1 base, with 9 bases lying between them. Germline V gene sequence: CDR1 SGHAT, CDR2 FQDESV (reference sequence). The CDR3 has 15 amino acids. Partial CDR3 DNA: TGTGCCAGCAGCTTAGTAGGGTGGGGCACAGATACG. Protein sequence: CASSLVGWGTDT. In full, the CDR3 is CASSLVGWGTDTQYF.

This clone is categorized as medium-sized (0.01 to 0.1%). The read falls 3 residues short of the CDR3 end, and the missing part is taken from the germline J gene. The chain recombines TRBV20-1 with TRBJ2-7; the D gene is possibly TRBD2 (6 bases). This CDR3 comprises 12 residues. Trimming pared 1 base from V and 2 bases from J, leaving 6 bases between. Germline assignment: CDR1 DFQATT and CDR2 SNEGSKA (reference sequence). CDR3 DNA, as far as it was read: TGCAGTGCTAGAGGGGGGGCCTACGAG. Its protein product is CSARGGAYE. The whole CDR3 reads CSARGGAYEQYF.

This clone was seen many times. From the germline J gene comes the end of the CDR3, since the read stops 3 residues before it. V is TRBV18 and J is TRBJ1-5; D perhaps matches TRBD1 (5 bases). There are 12 residues in the CDR3. The V and J ends lost 4 bases and 6 bases respectively, with 7 bases between them. The V gene's germline CDR1 is KGHSH and CDR2 LQKENI. This CDR3 is CASSRGGQPQHF. Partial CDR3 DNA: TGTGCCAGCTCACGGGGGGGTCAGCCC.

Relative to its sample, this clone is medium-sized. The DNA ends 3 residues before the CDR3 does, and the rest of the CDR3 is filled in from the germline J gene. The chain is built from TRBV29-1 and TRBJ2-6; 9 bases align to TRBD1. CDR1 SQVTM and CDR2 ANQGSEA come from the germline V gene. The ends lost 5 bases at V and 0 bases at J; junction bases unmatched: 5. The CDR3 loop spans 16 amino acids. CDR3 protein: CSVSTGGVSGANVLTF. Partial CDR3 DNA: TGCAGCGTTTCTACAGGGGGCGTCTCTGGGGCCAACGTC.

A remark on this clone: The CDR3 end is not reached by the read, which stops 3 residues before it; the germline J gene fills it in. J is TRBJ1-2 and V is TRBV30; D ambiguous. The germline gives CDR1 GTSNPN, CDR2 SVGIG (reference sequence). CDR3 length: 14 amino acids. The CDR3 loop is CAWSRTSLAETYTF. The covered CDR3 bases are TGTGCCTGGAGTCGTACCTCGCTAGCAGAGACG. Full variable domain (outside the CDR3, taken from reference TRBV30 and TRBJ1-2): SQTIHQWPATLVQPVGSPLSLECTVEGTSNPNLYWYRQAAGRGLQLLFYSVGIGQISSEVPQNLSASRPQDRQFILSSKKLLLSDSGFYLCAWSRTSLAETYTFGSGTRLTVV.

This clone was seen repeatedly, ten times or more. Coverage ceases 3 residues before the CDR3 finishes, and the germline J gene fills in the end. This rearrangement joins TRBV19 to TRBJ2-1; 9 bases map to TRBD2. The CDR3 extends over 16 amino acids. CDR1 and CDR2 from the germline V gene are LNHDA and SQIVND (reference sequence). V lost 3 bases, J lost 5 bases, and 8 bases stayed unmatched. CDR3 sequence: CASSIQAGGVHNEQFF. The CDR3 bases that were read are TGTGCCAGTAGTATCCAAGCGGGAGGAGTGCACAATGAG.

This clone was detected many times. Read sequence stops 3 residues before the CDR3 end, and the germline J gene provides the missing end. The V gene is TRBV20-1, the J gene TRBJ2-4, with 10 bases aligning to TRBD1. Germline loops: CDR1 DFQATT, CDR2 SNEGSKA (reference sequence). The CDR3 is made up of 14 amino acids. The CDR3 sequence is CSARRDRGVRVQYF. The DNA read from the CDR3 is TGCAGTGCTCGCCGGGACAGGGGTGTGCGGGTT.

This clone was seen ten or more times. The read ends 3 residues shy of where the CDR3 ends; the end is completed using the germline J gene. This sequence joins TRBV14 and TRBJ2-7, with D uncertain. The CDR3 covers 14 residues. The germline gives CDR1 SGHDN, CDR2 FVKESK. V lost 0 bases to trimming and J lost 3 bases, with 9 bases between them. The sequenced part of the CDR3 DNA is TGTGCCAGCAGCCAAGACACAGCCGTCTACGAG. This encodes CASSQDTAVYE. The whole CDR3 is CASSQDTAVYEQYF.

This clone was picked up a small number of times. Read data end 3 residues before the CDR3 end; the end is taken from the germline J gene. The V gene is TRBV7-2, the J gene TRBJ2-4, with D perhaps matching TRBD1 (6 bases). This CDR3 spans 12 amino acids. CDR1 is SGHTA and CDR2 is FQGNSA in the germline V gene. CDR3 DNA, as far as it was read: TGTGCCAGCAGCTTAGCCAGGGGCGGT. It translates to CASSLARGG. The whole CDR3 reads CASSLARGGQYF. The full variable domain, in which reference TRBV7-2 and TRBJ2-4 provide the parts outside the CDR3, is GAGVSQSPSNKVTEKGKDVELRCDPISGHTALYWYRQSLGQGLEFLIYFQGNSAPDKSGLPSDRFSAERTGGSVSTLTIQRTQQEDSAVYLCASSLARGGQYFGAGTRLSVL.

This clone was counted ten times or more. The CDR3 is cut off 3 residues early in the read; its end comes from the germline J gene. The V call is TRBV7-2, the J call TRBJ1-1; TRBD1 aligns across 8 bases. The CDR3 runs 14 residues. The V gene's germline CDR1 is SGHTA and CDR2 FQGNSA. With 6 bases clipped from V and 4 bases from J, the junction kept 7 bases outside the gene matches. The CDR3 here is CASRAGGLATEAFF. The CDR3 bases that were read are TGTGCCAGCAGGGCAGGGGGCCTGGCCACTGAA.

Many counts were recorded for this clone. The read ends 3 residues before the CDR3 terminus; that terminus is restored from the germline J gene. V and J are TRBV19 and TRBJ1-2; TRBD1 might be the D (6 bases). Trimming took 6 bases from V and 7 from J, leaving 15 bases between them. The CDR3 runs to 13 residues. Germline V gene data show CDR1 as LNHDA and CDR2 as SQIVND (reference sequence). The CDR3 bases that were read are TGTGCCAGTAGCCCCATCAGGGGTTCTGGC. Its translation: CASSPIRGSG. The whole CDR3 protein is CASSPIRGSGYTF.

This clone was recorded at least ten times. The CDR3 reads CASSPETGPKGYEQYF. CDR3 DNA, as far as it was read: TGCGCCAGCAGCCCGGAAACAGGGCCGAAGGGCTACGAG. The V gene is TRBV5-1, the J gene TRBJ2-7; D possibly corresponds to TRBD1 (6 bases). The read halts 3 residues ahead of the CDR3 end, with the missing end drawn from the germline J gene. This CDR3 has 16 amino acids. CDR1 is SGHRS, CDR2 YFSETQ, per germline. V shed 4 bases and J shed 3 bases, with 20 bases lying between them.

This clone appeared many times. The observed sequence ends 3 residues before the CDR3 terminus, with the missing tail filled in from the germline J gene. The V and J genes are TRBV10-3 and TRBJ2-7; TRBD1 matches 9 bases. The length of the CDR3 is 16 residues. Germline loops: CDR1 ENHRY, CDR2 SYGVKD. Trimming cost V 3 bases and J 2 bases; bases outside gene matches: 8. Incomplete CDR3 DNA: TGTGCCATCAGTGAAAGTGAACAGGGGGCTCCCTACGAG. This gives the protein CAISESEQGAPYE. The CDR3 in its entirety is CAISESEQGAPYEQYF.

The table lists this clone with many counts. The CDR3 goes on 3 residues after the read ends, and that part is filled in from the germline J gene. The chain combines TRBV3-1 (or the pseudogene TRBV3-2) with TRBJ1-1; 8 bases are a match to TRBD1. The CDR3 length is 15 residues. Germline-derived CDR1 and CDR2 are LGHDT and YNNKEL (reference sequence). The V segment lost 3 bases and the J segment 5 bases; nucleotides outside the gene matches: 8. Incomplete CDR3 DNA: TGTGCCAGCAGCCACTCACAGGGGGTTATGACTGAA. Encoded protein: CASSHSQGVMTE. The full CDR3 protein is CASSHSQGVMTEAFF.

This clone showed up many times. CDR3: CASSLGGGEQFF. The sequenced CDR3 bases are TGTGCCAGCAGCTTAGGAGGTGGTGAG. The rearrangement joins TRBV7-2 to TRBJ2-1; D not resolved. The CDR3 end is not reached by the read, which stops 3 residues before it; the germline J gene fills it in. V lost 1 base, J lost 9 bases, and 7 bases lay in between. Germline CDR1 is SGHTA and CDR2 is FQGNSA. This CDR3 comprises 12 residues. The entire variable domain, with the rest obtained from reference TRBV7-2 and TRBJ2-1, is as follows: GAGVSQSPSNKVTEKGKDVELRCDPISGHTALYWYRQSLGQGLEFLIYFQGNSAPDKSGLPSDRFSAERTGGSVSTLTIQRTQQEDSAVYLCASSLGGGEQFFGPGTRLTVL.

This clone was recorded at least ten times. The read halts 3 residues ahead of the CDR3 end, with the missing end drawn from the germline J gene. The genes are TRBV20-1 and TRBJ2-3; D is unclear. Trimming removed 0 bases at V and 2 bases at J, with 12 bases between. The length of the CDR3 is 15 residues. Germline V CDR1 and CDR2: DFQATT, SNEGSKA (reference sequence). Incomplete CDR3 DNA: TGCAGTGCTAGAGATCAACTGCTATCCACAGATACG. Its protein is CSARDQLLSTDT. The entire CDR3 sequence reads CSARDQLLSTDTQYF.

This clone was counted at least ten times. The DNA ends 3 residues before the CDR3 does, and the rest of the CDR3 is filled in from the germline J gene. This chain uses TRBV6-2 or TRBV6-3 with TRBJ1-5; the D gene is possibly TRBD1 (6 bases). This CDR3 has 13 residues. Per the germline V gene, CDR1 is MNHEY and CDR2 is SVGEGT. Trimming took off 8 bases at V and 9 bases at J, with 17 bases between the two ends. The CDR3: CASPSGGNMPQHF. The CDR3 bases that were read are TGTGCCAGCCCGAGCGGGGGCAATATGCCC.